The subject of this entry is one T cell receptor beta chain. This sample is drawn from a study of blood T cell repertoires in COVID-19. On the study more broadly: The cDNA or gDNA used as material had been derived from T cells, B-cell-depleted T cells, or PBMCs.

During active infection, Seattle patients enrolled and were then monitored through disease. In the original processing: Reference gene primers were amplified, and this amplification served to estimate nucleated cell counts. The method was immunoSEQ multiplex PCR; TCRdb's version includes in-frame clones alone and lacks a portion of them. V and J calls and clone size follow that table, whereas D and trimming were derived from the DNA. The repertoire includes about 150,000 clones, 70% to 90% of them detected once, and 8% to 9% sits in the top ten. CDR3 length equals 18 residues. J was trimmed by 2 bases and V by 4 bases; bases with no gene match: 9. Per germline, CDR1 SGHRS and CDR2 YFSETQ.

This chain uses TRBV5-1 with TRBJ2-6, with 10 bases identical to TRBD2. Sequencing was carried out using peripheral blood. This clonotype was obtained from a woman aged 55-70 years with COVID-19, enrolled during active disease. The CDR3: CASSHGLAANPGANVLTF. The CDR3 coding sequence is TGCGCCAGCAGCCATGGACTAGCGGCAAATCCTGGGGCCAACGTCCTGACTTTC.